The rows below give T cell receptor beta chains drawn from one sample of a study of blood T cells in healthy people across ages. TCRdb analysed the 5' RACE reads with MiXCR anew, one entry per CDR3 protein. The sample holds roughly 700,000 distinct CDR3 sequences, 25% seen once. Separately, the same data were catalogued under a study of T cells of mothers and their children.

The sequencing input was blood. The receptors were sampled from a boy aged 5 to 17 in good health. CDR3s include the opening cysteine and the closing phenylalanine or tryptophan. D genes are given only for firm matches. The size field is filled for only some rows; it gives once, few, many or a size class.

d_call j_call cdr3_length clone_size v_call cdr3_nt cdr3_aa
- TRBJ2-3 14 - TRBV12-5 TGTGCTAGTGGTTTGCTAACAGGGTCAGATACGCAGTATTTT CASGLLTGSDTQYF
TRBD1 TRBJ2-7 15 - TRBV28 TGTGCCAGCAGGTACACCGGGACAGTCTCCTACGAGCAGTACTTC CASRYTGTVSYEQYF
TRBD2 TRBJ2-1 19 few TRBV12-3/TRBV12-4 TGTGCCAGCAGGGGGACTAGCGGGAAGGTTAGTGTCTCCTACAATGAGCAGTTCTTC CASRGTSGKVSVSYNEQFF
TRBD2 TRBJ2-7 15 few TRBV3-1 TGTGCCAGCAGTGCGCCGGGACTAGGGGAATACGAGCAGTACTTC CASSAPGLGEYEQYF
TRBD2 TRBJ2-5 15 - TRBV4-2 TGTGCCAGCAGCCAGGGACTAGAGGTTGAAGAGACCCAGTACTTC CASSQGLEVEETQYF
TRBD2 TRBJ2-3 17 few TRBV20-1 TGCAGTGCTAGAGATCTAGGCCTAGCGGGATACACAGATACGCAGTATTTT CSARDLGLAGYTDTQYF
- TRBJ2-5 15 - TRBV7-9 TGTGCCAGCAGCTTAACCGGGACCACCCGCGAGACCCAGTACTTC CASSLTGTTRETQYF
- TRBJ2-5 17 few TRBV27 TGTGCCAGCAGTCTCTTCTCCGGGACTGATATCGAAGAGACCCAGTACTTC CASSLFSGTDIEETQYF
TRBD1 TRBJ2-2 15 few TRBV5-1 TGCGCCAGCAGCTCGACAGGGGATCGGACCGGGGAGCTGTTTTTT CASSSTGDRTGELFF
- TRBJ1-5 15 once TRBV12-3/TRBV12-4 TGTGCCAGCAGTTCCACGGAGAATAGCAATCAGCCCCAGCATTTT CASSSTENSNQPQHF
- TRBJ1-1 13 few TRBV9 TGTACCAGCAGCGTCGGGGGAGGGACTGAAGCTTTCTTT CTSSVGGGTEAFF
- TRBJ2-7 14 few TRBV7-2 TGTGCCAGCAGCTTAGACGGGCAGTCCTACGAGCAGTACTTC CASSLDGQSYEQYF
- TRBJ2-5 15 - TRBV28 TGTGCCAGCAGCCTAACTGCCTGGGACCAAGAGACCCAGTACTTC CASSLTAWDQETQYF
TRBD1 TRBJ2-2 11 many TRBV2 TGTGCCACCCAGGGGGCCGGGGAGCTGTTTTTT CATQGAGELFF
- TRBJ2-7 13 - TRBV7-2 TGTGCCAGCAGCTTTTGGGAATCGGGCGAGCAGTACTTC CASSFWESGEQYF